These T cell receptor beta chains were read from a single sample in a study of CD8+ T cells in alopecia areata. Sequencing was performed with immunoSEQ multiplex PCR; in TCRdb, only in-frame clones are kept and a portion is missing. The data show about 210,000 clones, with about three fifths seen just once and around 4.3% held by the top ten. Specimen: CD4+ T cells sorted from blood, collected at week 4, from a patient treated with tofacitinib. The receptors stem from a human donor with alopecia areata. Both conserved end residues are part of each CDR3. D genes are given only for firm matches. Clone size is not always given. Where it is, it says once, few, many or a class for expanded clones.

len: 15
j_gene: TRBJ1-3
abundance: once
v_gene: TRBV6-5
d_gene: .
CDR3aa: CASSYSAGLKNTIYF
CDR3nt: TGTGCCAGCAGTTACTCGGCAGGGCTGAAAAACACCATATATTTT

len: 16
j_gene: TRBJ1-4
abundance: .
v_gene: TRBV23-1
d_gene: .
CDR3aa: CASSQRQIPGREKLFF
CDR3nt: TGCGCCAGCAGTCAAAGGCAGATCCCGGGGAGGGAAAAACTGTTTTTT

len: 11
j_gene: TRBJ2-7
abundance: .
v_gene: TRBV25-1
d_gene: .
CDR3aa: CASSDRYEQYF
CDR3nt: TGTGCCAGCAGTGACCGCTACGAGCAGTACTTC

len: 13
j_gene: TRBJ1-6
abundance: .
v_gene: TRBV29-1
d_gene: TRBD1
CDR3aa: CSVRTGANSPLHF
CDR3nt: TGCAGCGTGAGGACAGGGGCTAATTCACCCCTCCACTTT

len: 14
j_gene: TRBJ1-2
abundance: .
v_gene: TRBV30
d_gene: .
CDR3aa: CAWSGQGFNYGYTF
CDR3nt: TGTGCCTGGAGTGGCCAGGGTTTCAACTATGGCTACACCTTC

len: 19
j_gene: TRBJ2-4
abundance: .
v_gene: TRBV15
d_gene: TRBD1
CDR3aa: CATSSPPGQGIMTKNIQYF
CDR3nt: TGTGCCACCAGCAGTCCACCGGGACAGGGGATAATGACCAAAAACATTCAGTACTTC

len: 14
j_gene: TRBJ2-1
abundance: .
v_gene: TRBV6-5
d_gene: TRBD1
CDR3aa: CASSLDRGAYEQFF
CDR3nt: TGTGCCAGCAGCCTGGACAGGGGGGCTTATGAGCAGTTCTTC

len: 15
j_gene: TRBJ2-5
abundance: .
v_gene: TRBV5-1
d_gene: TRBD2
CDR3aa: CASRDSGGPQETQYF
CDR3nt: TGCGCCAGCAGGGATAGCGGGGGCCCCCAAGAGACCCAGTACTTC

len: 15
j_gene: TRBJ2-5
abundance: few
v_gene: TRBV5-4
d_gene: .
CDR3aa: CASSQVHDAGETQYF
CDR3nt: TGTGCCAGCAGCCAAGTGCACGACGCGGGGGAGACCCAGTACTTC

len: 14
j_gene: TRBJ2-3
abundance: .
v_gene: TRBV29-1
d_gene: .
CDR3aa: CSVVAGVGTDTQYF
CDR3nt: TGCAGCGTTGTGGCAGGGGTGGGCACAGATACGCAGTATTTT

len: 15
j_gene: TRBJ2-3
abundance: .
v_gene: TRBV2
d_gene: .
CDR3aa: CASSGNGASTDTQYF
CDR3nt: TGTGCCAGCAGTGGGAATGGAGCTAGCACAGATACGCAGTATTTT

len: 14
j_gene: TRBJ1-5
abundance: .
v_gene: TRBV4-2
d_gene: .
CDR3aa: CASSQDQEKKPQHF
CDR3nt: TGTGCCAGCAGCCAAGACCAGGAAAAGAAGCCCCAGCATTTT

len: 14
j_gene: TRBJ2-5
abundance: .
v_gene: TRBV5-1
d_gene: .
CDR3aa: CASSFSTSSETQYF
CDR3nt: TGCGCCAGCAGCTTTTCCACGAGCTCCGAGACCCAGTACTTC

len: 12
j_gene: TRBJ1-2
abundance: .
v_gene: TRBV29-1
d_gene: .
CDR3aa: CSVANRNYGYTF
CDR3nt: TGCAGCGTTGCGAACAGGAACTATGGCTACACCTTC

len: 13
j_gene: TRBJ1-2
abundance: .
v_gene: TRBV9
d_gene: .
CDR3aa: CASSLEGDYGYTF
CDR3nt: TGTGCCAGCAGCCTGGAAGGGGACTATGGCTACACCTTC

len: 14
j_gene: TRBJ2-5
abundance: few
v_gene: TRBV9
d_gene: .
CDR3aa: CASSVAGRLETQYF
CDR3nt: TGTGCCAGCAGCGTAGCAGGTAGATTAGAGACCCAGTACTTC